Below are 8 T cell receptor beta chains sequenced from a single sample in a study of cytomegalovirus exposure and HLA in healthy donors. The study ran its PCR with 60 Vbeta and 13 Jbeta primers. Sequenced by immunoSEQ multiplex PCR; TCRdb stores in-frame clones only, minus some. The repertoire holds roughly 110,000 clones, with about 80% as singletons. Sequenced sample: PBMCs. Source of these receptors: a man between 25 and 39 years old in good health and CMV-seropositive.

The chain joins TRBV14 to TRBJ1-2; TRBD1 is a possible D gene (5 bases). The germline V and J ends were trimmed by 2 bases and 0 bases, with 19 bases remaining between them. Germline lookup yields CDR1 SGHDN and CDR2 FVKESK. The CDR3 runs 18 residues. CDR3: CASSQLLWAGHANYGYTF. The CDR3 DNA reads TGTGCCAGCAGCCAACTACTATGGGCAGGGCATGCTAACTATGGCTACACCTTC.

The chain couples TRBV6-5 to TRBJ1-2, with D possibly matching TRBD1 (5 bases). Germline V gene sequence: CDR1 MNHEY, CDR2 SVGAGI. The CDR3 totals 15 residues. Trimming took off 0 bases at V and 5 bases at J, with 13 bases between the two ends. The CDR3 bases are TGTGCCAGCAGTTACTCGTCAGATGGGGGGTATGGCTACACCTTC. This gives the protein CASSYSSDGGYGYTF.

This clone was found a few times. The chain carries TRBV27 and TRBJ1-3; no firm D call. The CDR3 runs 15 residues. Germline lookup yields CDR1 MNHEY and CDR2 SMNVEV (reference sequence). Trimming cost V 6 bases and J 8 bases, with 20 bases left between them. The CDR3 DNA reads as TGTGCCAGCAGACTACTATCGATAGGTCCGTACACCATATATTTT. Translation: CASRLLSIGPYTIYF.

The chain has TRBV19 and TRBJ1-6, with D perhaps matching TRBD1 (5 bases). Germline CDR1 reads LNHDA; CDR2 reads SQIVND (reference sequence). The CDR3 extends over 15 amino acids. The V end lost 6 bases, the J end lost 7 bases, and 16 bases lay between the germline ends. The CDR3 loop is CASRFYTDRNSPLHF. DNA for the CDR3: TGTGCCAGTAGATTTTATACAGACAGAAATTCACCCCTCCACTTT.

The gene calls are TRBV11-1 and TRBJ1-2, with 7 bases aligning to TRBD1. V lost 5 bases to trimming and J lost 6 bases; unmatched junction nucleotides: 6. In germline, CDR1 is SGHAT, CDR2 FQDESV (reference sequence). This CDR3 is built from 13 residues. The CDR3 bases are TGTGCCAGCAGCCCAGGGGGACGCGATGGCTACACCTTC. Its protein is CASSPGGRDGYTF.

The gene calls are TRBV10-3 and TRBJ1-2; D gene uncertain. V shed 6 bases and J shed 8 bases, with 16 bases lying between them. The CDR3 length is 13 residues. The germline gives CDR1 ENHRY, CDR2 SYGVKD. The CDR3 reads CAIRGRPEGGYTF. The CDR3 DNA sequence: TGTGCCATCAGAGGACGCCCGGAGGGAGGCTACACCTTC.

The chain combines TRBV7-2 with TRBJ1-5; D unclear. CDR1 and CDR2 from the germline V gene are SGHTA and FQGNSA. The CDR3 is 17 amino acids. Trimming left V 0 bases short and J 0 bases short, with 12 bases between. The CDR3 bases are TGTGCCAGCAGCTTAGCATTGGCGGTTTATAGCAATCAGCCCCAGCATTTT. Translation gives CASSLALAVYSNQPQHF.

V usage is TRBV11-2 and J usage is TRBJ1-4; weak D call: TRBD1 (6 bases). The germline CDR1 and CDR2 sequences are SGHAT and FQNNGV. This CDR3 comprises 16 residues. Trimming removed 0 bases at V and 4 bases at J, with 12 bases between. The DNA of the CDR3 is TGTGCCAGCAGCTTAGATCCCGGACAGAGTAATGAAAAACTGTTTTTT. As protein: CASSLDPGQSNEKLFF.